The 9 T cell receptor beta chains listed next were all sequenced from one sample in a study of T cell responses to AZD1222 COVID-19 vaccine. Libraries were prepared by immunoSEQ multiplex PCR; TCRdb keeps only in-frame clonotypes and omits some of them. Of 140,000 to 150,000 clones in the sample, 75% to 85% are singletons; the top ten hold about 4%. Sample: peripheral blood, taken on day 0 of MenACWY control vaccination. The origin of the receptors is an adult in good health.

CDR3 region: CASSLYRGDGTDTQYF. In DNA form, the CDR3 reads TGCGCCAGCAGCCTATACAGGGGTGATGGGACAGATACGCAGTATTTT. The genes are TRBV5-1 and TRBJ2-3, with 7 bases identical to TRBD1. With V trimmed by 4 bases and J by 3 bases, 11 bases remained unmatched. The CDR3 runs 16 residues. Germline-derived CDR1 and CDR2 are SGHRS and YFSETQ.

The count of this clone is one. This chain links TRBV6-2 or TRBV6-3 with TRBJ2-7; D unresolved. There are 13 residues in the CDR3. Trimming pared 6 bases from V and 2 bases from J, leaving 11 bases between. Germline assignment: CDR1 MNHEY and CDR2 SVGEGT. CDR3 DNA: TGTGCCAGCAGCAACCCAGGCCCCTACGAGCAGTACTTC. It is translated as CASSNPGPYEQYF.

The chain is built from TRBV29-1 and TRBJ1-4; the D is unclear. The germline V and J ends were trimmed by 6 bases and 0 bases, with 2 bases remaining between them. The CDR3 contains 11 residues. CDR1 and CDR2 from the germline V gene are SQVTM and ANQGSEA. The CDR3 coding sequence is TGCAGCGTCGCAACTAATGAAAAACTGTTTTTT. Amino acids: CSVATNEKLFF. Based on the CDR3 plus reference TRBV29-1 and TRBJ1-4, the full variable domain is SAVISQKPSRDICQRGTSLTIQCQVDSQVTMMFWYRQQPGQSLTLIATANQGSEATYESGFVIDKFPISRPNLTFSTLTVSNMSPEDSSIYLCSVATNEKLFFGSGTQLSVL.

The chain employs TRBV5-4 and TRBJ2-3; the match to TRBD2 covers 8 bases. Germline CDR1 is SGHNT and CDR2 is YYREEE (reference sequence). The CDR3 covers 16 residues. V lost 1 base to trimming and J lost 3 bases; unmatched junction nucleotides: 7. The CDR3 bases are TGTGCCAGCAGCTTGTCCGCGACTAGCGCAACAGATACGCAGTATTTT. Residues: CASSLSATSATDTQYF.

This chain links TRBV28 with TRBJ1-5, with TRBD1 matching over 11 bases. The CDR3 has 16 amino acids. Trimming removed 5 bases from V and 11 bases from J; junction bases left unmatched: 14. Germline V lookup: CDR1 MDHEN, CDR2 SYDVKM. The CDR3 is CASSGTGTGGFLAQHF. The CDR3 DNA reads TGTGCCAGCAGTGGGACCGGGACAGGGGGTTTTTTGGCCCAGCATTTT.

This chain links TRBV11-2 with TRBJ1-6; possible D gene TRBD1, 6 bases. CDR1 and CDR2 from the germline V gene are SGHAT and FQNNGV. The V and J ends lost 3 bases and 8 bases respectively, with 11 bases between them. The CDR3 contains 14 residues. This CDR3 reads CASSFLGHHSPLHF. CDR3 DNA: TGTGCCAGCAGCTTCCTGGGACACCATTCACCCCTCCACTTT.

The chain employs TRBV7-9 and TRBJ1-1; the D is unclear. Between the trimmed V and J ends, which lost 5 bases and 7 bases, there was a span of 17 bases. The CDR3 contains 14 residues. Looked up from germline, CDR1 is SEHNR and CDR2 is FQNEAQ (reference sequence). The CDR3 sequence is CASSPKGGRREAFF. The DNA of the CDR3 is TGTGCCAGCAGCCCGAAGGGCGGAAGACGTGAAGCTTTCTTT.

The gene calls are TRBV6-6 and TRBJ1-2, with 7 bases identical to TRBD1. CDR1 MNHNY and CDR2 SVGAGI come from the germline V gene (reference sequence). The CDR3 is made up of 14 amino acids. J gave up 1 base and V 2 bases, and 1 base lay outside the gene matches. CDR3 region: CASSYRDSNYGYTF. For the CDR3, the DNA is TGTGCCAGCAGTTACCGGGACAGTAACTATGGCTACACCTTC.

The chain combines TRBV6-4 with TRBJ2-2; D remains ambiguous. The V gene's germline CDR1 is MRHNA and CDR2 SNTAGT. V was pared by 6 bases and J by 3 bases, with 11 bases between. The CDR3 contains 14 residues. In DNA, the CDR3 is TGTGCCAGCAGCGGAATCCGATACACCGGGGAGCTGTTTTTT. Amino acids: CASSGIRYTGELFF.